The 30 T cell receptor beta chains below were found in one sample sequenced in a study of Ad26.COV2.S vaccination and SARS-CoV-2 variants. Treatment noted: approximately 18 received Ad26.COV2.S at low or high dose, single or two shots; roughly five received placebo; per-sample allocation not given. All samples were drawn on day 63, counting from the first vaccine or placebo injection. Data came from immunoSEQ multiplex PCR; TCRdb stores just in-frame clones and leaves some out. The repertoire has roughly 700,000 clones, roughly nine tenths of them found once; the top ten carry approximately 1.5%. This specimen consisted of peripheral blood, obtained in a trial of Ad26.COV2.S vaccine versus placebo. These receptors were obtained from a person between 18 and 60 years old who received the Ad26.COV2.S COVID-19 vaccine or a placebo.

This rearrangement joins TRBV5-1 to TRBJ2-7, with 13 bases that match TRBD2. The CDR3 runs 15 residues. Germline V gene data show CDR1 as SGHRS and CDR2 as YFSETQ. V was pared by 4 bases and J by 3 bases, with 4 bases of the junction left unmatched. The CDR3 is CASSHGTSGNYEQYF. CDR3 nucleotides: TGCGCCAGCAGCCACGGGACTAGCGGGAACTACGAGCAGTACTTC.

The gene calls are TRBV19 and TRBJ2-4; TRBD1 aligns across 7 bases. Germline V gene lookup returns CDR1 LNHDA and CDR2 SQIVND (reference sequence). This CDR3 spans 13 amino acids. The junction had 4 bases not matched to a gene; V was cut back by 5 bases and J by 6 bases. DNA for the CDR3: TGTGCCAGTAGTCGACAGGGTAGAAACATTCAGTACTTC. This encodes CASSRQGRNIQYF.

The chain combines TRBV11-2 with TRBJ1-3; 8 bases map to TRBD1. In germline, CDR1 is SGHAT, CDR2 FQNNGV. The CDR3 totals 17 residues. The ends lost 5 bases at V and 4 bases at J; junction bases unmatched: 13. CDR3 nucleotides: TGTGCCAGCAGCCCAGGACAGGGCCGCGTTTACGGAAACACCATATATTTT. Its translation is CASSPGQGRVYGNTIYF.

Comment on this clone: Other DNA sequences in the sample encode the same CDR3. The chain is built from TRBV12-3 or TRBV12-4 and TRBJ1-1; D possibly corresponds to TRBD1 (5 bases). The CDR3 sequence is 13 residues long. Trimming stripped 8 bases from V and 4 bases from J, with 14 bases between. The CDR3 loop reads CASLRGGSTEAFF. The CDR3 nucleotides read TGTGCCAGCCTCCGGGGGGGAAGCACTGAAGCTTTCTTT.

This clone was counted once. This chain connects TRBV10-3 to TRBJ2-7; a weak D match, TRBD2 (5 bases). V was pared by 6 bases and J by 0 bases, with 27 bases between. This CDR3 spans 19 amino acids. Germline loops: CDR1 ENHRY, CDR2 SYGVKD. The CDR3 bases are TGTGCCATCAGCGGCCATTACGGAAGATCAAACGGACTCTCCTACGAGCAGTACTTC. As protein: CAISGHYGRSNGLSYEQYF.

The V and J genes are TRBV27 and TRBJ2-1; perhaps TRBD1 as D (6 bases). This CDR3 contains 13 residues. V dropped 4 bases and J dropped 6 bases, with 10 bases sitting between them. The germline CDR1 and CDR2 sequences are MNHEY and SMNVEV (reference sequence). CDR3 residues: CASSWTVGNEQFF. The CDR3 nucleotides read TGTGCCAGCAGTTGGACAGTAGGCAATGAGCAGTTCTTC.

The rearrangement joins TRBV5-4 to TRBJ1-2; no clear D. This CDR3 is 12 amino acids long. Germline V lookup: CDR1 SGHNT, CDR2 YYREEE (reference sequence). V was pared by 1 base and J by 6 bases, with 7 bases between. The CDR3 sequence: CASSLRQHGYTF. For the CDR3, the DNA is TGTGCCAGCAGCTTGCGCCAGCATGGCTACACCTTC.

This chain links TRBV2 with TRBJ1-1, with D maybe TRBD1 (6 bases). The CDR3 has 14 residues. V was shortened by 5 bases and J by 1 base, with 11 bases between the two germline ends. Germline CDR1 is SNHLY and CDR2 is FYNNEI. The CDR3 is CASSLQGKNTEAFF. CDR3 DNA sequence: TGTGCCAGCAGTCTTCAGGGGAAGAACACTGAAGCTTTCTTT. Complete variable domain (other parts from reference TRBV2 and TRBJ1-1): EPEVTQTPSHQVTQMGQEVILRCVPISNHLYFYWYRQILGQKVEFLVSFYNNEISEKSEIFDDQFSVERPDGSNFTLKIRSTKLEDSAMYFCASSLQGKNTEAFFGQGTRLTVV.

The chain joins TRBV11-2 to TRBJ2-1, with 7 bases aligning to TRBD1. The V and J ends lost 5 bases and 1 base, in that order; junction bases with no gene match: 8. The germline V gene has CDR1 SGHAT and CDR2 FQNNGV. The CDR3 is 16 amino acids. The CDR3 region is CASSIPDRVSYNEQFF. The CDR3 DNA sequence: TGTGCCAGCAGCATCCCAGACAGGGTGTCCTACAATGAGCAGTTCTTC.

The chain couples TRBV6-5 to TRBJ1-3, with D possibly matching TRBD1 (5 bases). CDR3 length: 15 residues. Between the trimmed V and J ends, which lost 0 bases and 4 bases, there was a span of 10 bases. CDR1 and CDR2 (germline): MNHEY, SVGAGI. CDR3 in DNA: TGTGCCAGCAGTTACTCTCAGGGAATCGGAAACACCATATATTTT. This codes for CASSYSQGIGNTIYF.

On this clone itself: Other DNA sequences from this sample encode an identical CDR3 as well. This rearrangement joins TRBV19 to TRBJ2-7; TRBD1 matches at 8 bases. This CDR3 is 15 amino acids long. Per germline, CDR1 LNHDA and CDR2 SQIVND (reference sequence). Germline trimming cut 3 bases from V and 2 bases from J; bases unmatched to any gene: 6. CDR3 sequence reads: CASSISGQGAYEQYF. In DNA, the CDR3 is TGTGCCAGTAGTATTAGCGGACAGGGAGCCTACGAGCAGTACTTC.

The rearrangement joins TRBV10-1 to TRBJ2-5; D call uncertain. The germline V gene encodes CDR1 WNHNN and CDR2 SYGVQD (reference sequence). The CDR3 is 13 amino acids. Trimming shortened V by 2 bases and J by 2 bases, and 6 bases separated the two germline ends. CDR3 in DNA: TGCGCCAGCAGTGAGGCAGGACAAGAGACCCAGTACTTC. It yields the protein CASSEAGQETQYF.

V is TRBV18 and J is TRBJ2-7; 10 bases match TRBD2. This CDR3 contains 14 residues. Germline CDR1 reads KGHSH; CDR2 reads LQKENI. With 0 bases clipped from V and 7 bases from J, the junction kept 3 bases outside the gene matches. CDR3 sequence reads: CASSPPASGSEQYF. For the CDR3, the DNA is TGTGCCAGCTCACCACCAGCTAGCGGGAGTGAGCAGTACTTC.

This sequence joins TRBV11-2 and TRBJ2-3; 7 bases are a match to TRBD2. CDR1 and CDR2 (germline): SGHAT, FQNNGV. The CDR3 totals 14 residues. The junction had 5 bases not matched to a gene; V was cut back by 6 bases and J by 2 bases. Here the CDR3 reads CASSLGGNTDTQYF. DNA for the CDR3: TGTGCCAGCAGTCTGGGGGGGAACACAGATACGCAGTATTTT.

On this clone itself: Other DNA sequences from this sample encode an identical CDR3 as well. The rearrangement joins TRBV5-1 to TRBJ2-1; 10 bases align to TRBD2. CDR1 and CDR2 (germline): SGHRS, YFSETQ. V trimming: 0 bases; J trimming: 3 bases; junction bases outside the gene matches: 0. The CDR3 extends over 15 amino acids. CDR3 protein: CASSLASGGYNEQFF. The CDR3 DNA reads TGCGCCAGCAGCTTGGCTAGCGGGGGCTACAATGAGCAGTTCTTC.

This chain uses TRBV2 with TRBJ1-1, with 11 positions matching TRBD1. V was clipped by 6 bases and J by 6 bases; unmatched bases: 9. The CDR3 covers 15 residues. Per the germline V gene, CDR1 is SNHLY and CDR2 is FYNNEI. The DNA of the CDR3 is TGTGCCAGCAGCGAATTAGGACAGGGGGCCGCTGAAGCTTTCTTT. Residues: CASSELGQGAAEAFF.

This clone has a single count. The rearrangement joins TRBV9 to TRBJ1-2; D is unclear. The V gene lost 5 bases and the J gene lost 5 bases, with 19 bases spanning the gap. The CDR3 contains 15 residues. The germline V gene encodes CDR1 SGDLS and CDR2 YYNGEE. CDR3 sequence (DNA): TGTGCCAGCAGTGCCAGACAAGATACTCATTATGGCTACACCTTC. This encodes CASSARQDTHYGYTF.

The count of this clone is one. V usage is TRBV2 and J usage is TRBJ1-3, with 8 bases that match TRBD1. The CDR3 extends over 15 amino acids. CDR1 is SNHLY, CDR2 FYNNEI, per germline. With 1 base clipped from V and 8 bases from J, the junction kept 7 bases outside the gene matches. The CDR3 DNA reads TGTGCCAGCAGTGAAGAGTACAGGGGGATAGACACCATATATTTT. Protein sequence: CASSEEYRGIDTIYF.

This clone is a singleton in its sample. Other nucleotide sequences from this sample produce the same CDR3. The chain has TRBV30 and TRBJ1-5, with 8 bases aligning to TRBD1. CDR1 GTSNPN and CDR2 SVGIG come from the germline V gene (reference sequence). This CDR3 comprises 12 residues. Unmatched junction bases numbered 4, after V lost 5 bases and J lost 7 bases. CDR3 nucleotide sequence: TGTGCCTGGGGACAGGGCGGGCAGCCCCAGCATTTT. This codes for CAWGQGGQPQHF.

The chain employs TRBV4-2 and TRBJ1-4; possibly TRBD1 for D (5 bases). The length of the CDR3 is 16 residues. Trimming cost V 0 bases and J 3 bases, with 11 bases left between them. CDR1 and CDR2 from the germline V gene are LGHNA and YNFKEQ. The CDR3 loop reads CASSQEGAVPNEKLFF. The CDR3 coding sequence is TGTGCCAGCAGCCAAGAAGGGGCCGTCCCTAATGAAAAACTGTTTTTT.

In its sample, this clone was seen once. The genes are TRBV28 and TRBJ2-7; 13 bases are shared with TRBD2. Trimming cost V 5 bases and J 9 bases; bases outside gene matches: 10. Germline V CDR1 and CDR2: MDHEN, SYDVKM. CDR3 size: 15 residues. The CDR3 region has the DNA TGTGCCAGCAGTCGGACTAGCGGGAGTCTCATTGTGCAGTACTTC. Its translation is CASSRTSGSLIVQYF.

About this clone: One end of the junction is discordant with germline, which a read error may explain. V and J are TRBV7-6 and TRBJ2-2; D uncertain. Germline V lookup: CDR1 SGHVS, CDR2 FNYEAQ. The CDR3 contains 12 residues. The CDR3 bases are TGTGCCAGCGGGCCGAAAACCGGGGAGCTGTTTTTT. It specifies CASGPKTGELFF.

CDR3 protein: CASRWGPWGYTF. CDR3 in DNA: TGTGCCAGCCGGTGGGGCCCGTGGGGCTACACCTTC. This chain joins TRBV28 and TRBJ1-2; tentatively, D is TRBD1 (5 bases). CDR1 MDHEN and CDR2 SYDVKM come from the germline V gene. The V end lost 8 bases, the J end lost 8 bases, and 15 bases lay between the germline ends. The CDR3 covers 12 residues.

The rearrangement links TRBV30 to TRBJ2-7; 10 bases are shared with TRBD2. Germline V gene lookup returns CDR1 GTSNPN and CDR2 SVGIG (reference sequence). After removal of 4 bases from V and 3 bases from J, the junction contained 6 bases not matched to a gene. This CDR3 spans 14 amino acids. DNA for the CDR3: TGTGCCTGGACCAGGACTAGCGGACACTACGAGCAGTACTTC. The encoded protein is CAWTRTSGHYEQYF.

V is TRBV19 and J is TRBJ2-1; TRBD2 matches 11 bases. Germline V gives CDR1 LNHDA, CDR2 SQIVND (reference sequence). V gave up 4 bases and J gave up 8 bases; unmatched junction bases: 7. The CDR3 sequence is 15 residues long. In DNA, the CDR3 is TGTGCCAGTAGTAAAACTAGCGGGAGTTTCGATGAGCAGTTCTTC. Protein: CASSKTSGSFDEQFF.

The J gene is TRBJ2-6, the V gene TRBV14; 7 nucleotides align to TRBD1. Trimming took 5 bases from V and 2 from J; bases not matched to a gene: 3. The CDR3 totals 15 residues. Germline assignment: CDR1 SGHDN and CDR2 FVKESK. This chain's CDR3 is CASSTRGPGANVLTF. The CDR3 DNA follows: TGTGCCAGCAGCACAAGGGGGCCTGGGGCCAACGTCCTGACTTTC.

The count of this clone is one. The rearrangement links TRBV7-9 to TRBJ1-1, with a possible D match to TRBD1 (6 bases). Deletions cut 1 base from V and 4 bases from J, with 10 bases between. The germline V gene has CDR1 SEHNR and CDR2 FQNEAQ (reference sequence). The CDR3 runs 14 residues. CDR3 coding DNA: TGTGCCAGCAGCTTAGTGGGGGCAGGCACTGAAGCTTTCTTT. Its protein product is CASSLVGAGTEAFF.

This clone was found a few times. This chain connects TRBV15 to TRBJ2-3; TRBD1 might be the D (6 bases). Germline V gene sequence: CDR1 LNHNV, CDR2 YYDKDF (reference sequence). The V gene lost 0 bases and the J gene lost 3 bases, with 13 bases spanning the gap. This CDR3 region has 16 residues. This chain's CDR3 is CATSRDSQGWTDTQYF. The CDR3 nucleotides are TGTGCCACCAGCAGAGATTCACAGGGATGGACAGATACGCAGTATTTT.

This clone has a handful of counts. The chain is built from TRBV24-1 and TRBJ2-5; either TRBD1 or TRBD2 may fit D (6 bases each). V lost 3 bases and J lost 5, with 12 bases in between. This CDR3 is 14 amino acids long. Germline CDR1 reads KGHDR; CDR2 reads SFDVKD. This CDR3 is CATSDGRRGETQYF. DNA of the CDR3: TGTGCCACCAGTGATGGGCGGAGGGGGGAGACCCAGTACTTC.

The chain joins TRBV20-1 to TRBJ1-1, with D unresolved. The germline V and J ends were trimmed by 3 bases and 11 bases, with 19 bases remaining between them. CDR3 size: 13 residues. The germline CDR1 and CDR2 sequences are DFQATT and SNEGSKA (reference sequence). The CDR3 region is CSASGASGGQAFF. The DNA of the CDR3 is TGCAGTGCTAGTGGAGCAAGTGGAGGGCAGGCTTTCTTT.